The next 21 T cell receptor beta chains were all read from a single sample in a study of CD8 T cells in ankylosing spondylitis. Overall study findings and caveats: Fewer than ten highly homologous variants made up a TCR beta motif that seemed to typify ankylosing spondylitis blood.

TCRdb redid the calling of the 5' RACE reads with MiXCR, one entry per CDR3 protein. The sample lists some 700,000 distinct CDR3 sequences, roughly 19% occurring once. These TCRs are of unknown antigen specificity. The sequenced material came from blood, either unsorted or a sorted T cell fraction (not recorded which). Source of these receptors: a male donor with ankylosing spondylitis.

This clonotype was detected many times. This chain links TRBV7-9 with TRBJ2-7, with D perhaps TRBD1 or TRBD2 (5 bases each). The CDR3 has 15 amino acids. V was cut by 3 bases and J by 6 bases, with 18 bases left in between. Germline lookup yields CDR1 SEHNR and CDR2 FQNEAQ (reference sequence). The CDR3 reads CASSFRDQTPPEQYF. CDR3 DNA sequence: TGTGCCAGCAGCTTTCGGGACCAGACCCCTCCCGAGCAGTACTTC. Full variable domain (missing parts from reference TRBV7-9 and TRBJ2-7): DTGVSQNPRHKITKRGQNVTFRCDPISEHNRLYWYRQTLGQGPEFLTYFQNEAQLEKSRLLSDRFSAERPKGSFSTLEIQRTEQGDSAMYLCASSFRDQTPPEQYFGPGTRLTVT.

In its sample, this clonotype was seen a few times. The chain links TRBV6-1 to TRBJ2-7, with 9 nucleotides matching TRBD1. Germline V gene lookup returns CDR1 MNHNS and CDR2 SASEGT. There are 18 residues in the CDR3. J gave up 0 bases and V 5 bases, and 14 bases lay outside the gene matches. The CDR3 region is CASSPGTGNKYPSYEQYF. CDR3 in DNA: TGTGCCAGCAGTCCCGGGACAGGGAACAAATATCCCTCCTACGAGCAGTACTTC.

This clonotype has only a few counts. The chain carries TRBV25-1 and TRBJ1-2; D remains unclear. The germline V and J ends were trimmed by 2 bases and 8 bases, with 6 bases remaining between them. Germline values: CDR1 MGHDK, CDR2 SYGVNS. CDR3 size: 11 residues. CDR3 protein: CASSEGRGYTF. CDR3 DNA sequence: TGTGCCAGCAGTGAAGGGAGGGGCTACACCTTC.

This clonotype turned up a few times. This chain joins TRBV20-1 and TRBJ2-6, with 14 bases lining up with TRBD2. The V gene's germline CDR1 is DFQATT and CDR2 SNEGSKA (reference sequence). Trimming removed 3 bases from V and 5 bases from J; junction bases left unmatched: 6. CDR3 length equals 17 residues. The CDR3 reads CSARGLAGDLWANVLTF. For the CDR3, the DNA is TGCAGTGCTAGGGGACTAGCGGGAGATTTGTGGGCCAACGTCCTGACTTTC.

This chain uses TRBV7-2 with TRBJ2-7; 9 positions agree with TRBD2. V trimming: 0 bases; J trimming: 6 bases; junction bases outside the gene matches: 12. This CDR3 has 17 amino acids. Germline CDR1 SGHTA, CDR2 FQGNSA. The CDR3 reads CASSLAGGGLASSEQYF. CDR3 coding DNA: TGTGCCAGCAGCTTAGCGGGAGGGGGACTAGCATCTAGCGAGCAGTACTTC.

The J gene is TRBJ2-3, the V gene TRBV12-3 or TRBV12-4; 7 nucleotides align to TRBD2. With 8 bases clipped from V and 8 bases from J, the junction kept 4 bases outside the gene matches. This CDR3 has 11 residues. The DNA for the CDR3 is TGTGCCAGCGGGGGGGGAGTTACGCAGTATTTT. Translated, it gives CASGGGVTQYF.

This clonotype occurred a few times. The chain combines TRBV20-1 with TRBJ2-3; tentatively, D is TRBD1 (7 bases). Trimming pared 0 bases from V and 2 bases from J, leaving 18 bases between. This CDR3 has 17 amino acids. CDR1 is DFQATT, CDR2 SNEGSKA, per germline (reference sequence). CDR3 in amino acids: CSARDAGTASPTDTQYF. The CDR3 region has the DNA TGCAGTGCTAGAGATGCGGGGACAGCGTCCCCCACAGATACGCAGTATTTT.

Of note for this clonotype: Given the absence of the conserved phenylalanine or tryptophan at the CDR3 end, a read error is likely. The chain employs TRBV7-2 and TRBJ1-2; tentatively, D is TRBD1 (6 bases). Trimming removed 5 bases from V and 0 bases from J, with 16 bases in between. This CDR3 contains 16 residues. The germline gives CDR1 SGHTA, CDR2 FQGNSA. The CDR3 loop reads CASSLPQGLANYGYTL. CDR3 sequence (DNA): TGTGCCAGCAGCCTTCCACAGGGACTCGCTAACTATGGCTACACCTTA.

This clonotype has a handful of counts. The J gene is TRBJ2-3, the V gene TRBV7-9; 9 bases match TRBD2. Losses at the gene ends were 5 bases for V and 5 bases for J; bases not matched to a gene: 14. CDR3 length: 17 residues. The V gene's germline CDR1 is SEHNR and CDR2 FQNEAQ (reference sequence). In DNA form, the CDR3 reads TGTGCCAGCAGCCATAGCGGGAGTACATGGGGTCAAGATACGCAGTATTTT. It specifies CASSHSGSTWGQDTQYF.

This clonotype was recorded a few times. This chain links TRBV11-2 with TRBJ2-3, with D possibly matching TRBD2 (5 bases). Germline V CDR1 and CDR2: SGHAT, FQNNGV. Trimming removed 3 bases at V and 2 bases at J, with 15 bases between. The CDR3 has 16 amino acids. In DNA form, the CDR3 reads TGTGCCAGCAGCTTGCGAGGGATGGTCCCCACAGATACGCAGTATTTT. Residues: CASSLRGMVPTDTQYF.

In this sample, this clonotype turned up many times. V and J are TRBV5-1 and TRBJ1-1, with 9 nucleotides matching TRBD1. Germline values: CDR1 SGHRS, CDR2 YFSETQ. CDR3 length: 14 amino acids. Unmatched junction bases numbered 3, after V lost 0 bases and J lost 6 bases. CDR3 in amino acids: CASSLEGTGPEAFF. DNA for the CDR3: TGCGCCAGCAGCTTGGAGGGGACAGGGCCTGAAGCTTTCTTT.

This clonotype has just a few counts. CDR3 bases: TGTGCCAGCAGTCAGACTAGCGGGATGAATGAGCAGTTCTTC. Amino acids: CASSQTSGMNEQFF. The chain is built from TRBV12-3 or TRBV12-4 and TRBJ2-1; 11 bases match TRBD2. This CDR3 has 14 amino acids. Losses at the gene ends were 5 bases for V and 7 bases for J; bases not matched to a gene: 4.

The sample holds many counts of this clonotype. The chain has TRBV12-3 or TRBV12-4 and TRBJ1-1, with 7 bases matching TRBD1. V trimming: 6 bases; J trimming: 6 bases; junction bases outside the gene matches: 7. This CDR3 is 13 amino acids long. CDR3 sequence reads: CASRTTGRPEAFF. DNA for the CDR3: TGTGCCAGCAGAACGACAGGGAGGCCTGAAGCTTTCTTT.

Only a few counts were recorded for this clonotype. The chain has TRBV15 and TRBJ2-3; D possibly corresponds to TRBD2 (6 bases). Trimming cost V 8 bases and J 6 bases, with 21 bases left between them. Germline V gives CDR1 LNHNV, CDR2 YYDKDF (reference sequence). There are 15 residues in the CDR3. In DNA, the CDR3 is TGTGCCACCGCGGCCTTCCGGGAGTATTTGGATACGCAGTATTTT. It is translated as CATAAFREYLDTQYF.

This clonotype was counted ten times or more. An end of the junction differs from the germline gene, which may be a read error. The chain has TRBV5-1 and TRBJ1-1, with D tentatively TRBD1 (5 bases). Germline CDR1 SGHRS, CDR2 YFSETQ. CDR3 size: 14 residues. CDR3 sequence (DNA): TGTGCCAGCAGCCCGGGGGGGGTAAACACTGAAGCTTTCTTT. It specifies CASSPGGVNTEAFF.

The sample holds one count of this clonotype. This sequence joins TRBV7-3 and TRBJ2-2; D gene unclear. V dropped 8 bases and J dropped 6 bases, with 10 bases sitting between them. The CDR3 covers 12 residues. In germline, CDR1 is SGHTA, CDR2 FQGTGA. DNA for the CDR3: TGTGCCAGCGGACCCGGGTCCGGGGAGCTGTTTTTT. Translating gives CASGPGSGELFF.

This rearrangement joins TRBV12-3 or TRBV12-4 to TRBJ1-1, with D unresolved. V lost 5 bases, J lost 1 base, and 14 bases lay in between. The CDR3 spans 15 residues. The CDR3 reads CASSLSQVGNTEAFF. CDR3 coding DNA: TGTGCCAGCAGTCTCTCCCAGGTTGGGAACACTGAAGCTTTCTTT.

The J gene is TRBJ2-2, the V gene TRBV18, with D unclear. The CDR3 has 14 residues. V lost 1 base and J lost 3, with 6 bases in between. The germline V gene has CDR1 KGHSH and CDR2 LQKENI. The CDR3 reads CASSPRQDTGELFF. The DNA of the CDR3 is TGTGCCAGCTCACCACGGCAGGACACCGGGGAGCTGTTTTTT.

This clonotype was counted only a few times. V gene TRBV20-1 combines with J gene TRBJ2-7, with 9 bases aligning to TRBD1. CDR3 length equals 13 residues. Germline trimming cut 3 bases from V and 6 bases from J; bases unmatched to any gene: 6. CDR1 is DFQATT and CDR2 is SNEGSKA in the germline V gene (reference sequence). The CDR3 sequence is CSARWDRDAEQYF. CDR3 DNA sequence: TGCAGTGCTAGGTGGGACAGGGACGCCGAGCAGTACTTC.

This clonotype was found a few times. This rearrangement joins TRBV20-1 to TRBJ2-5; D unresolved. V was clipped by 3 bases and J by 4 bases, with 6 bases between them. The CDR3 has 11 residues. CDR1 DFQATT and CDR2 SNEGSKA come from the germline V gene (reference sequence). Here the CDR3 DNA reads TGCAGTGCTAGGACCATAGAGACCCAGTACTTC. Protein: CSARTIETQYF.

This clonotype was counted at least ten times. The germline gene is not matched at one end of the junction; a read error may be the cause. The gene calls are TRBV20-1 and TRBJ2-1; perhaps TRBD2 as D (6 bases). Germline values: CDR1 DFQATT, CDR2 SNEGSKA (reference sequence). The CDR3 has 12 amino acids. CDR3 bases: TGCAGTGCCAGAGATGTGGGAGGTGAGCAGTTCTTC. Its translation: CSARDVGGEQFF.